These 9 T cell receptor beta chains came from one sample sequenced in a study of T cells in Graves' hyperthyroidism and ophthalmopathy. What was amplified from RNA transcripts were TCR beta CDR3 regions. RT-PCR in the first round (using the HTBI primer set) targeted the TCR CDR3. In TCRdb, the multiplex PCR reads were re-called with MiXCR into one record per CDR3 protein. The sample lists 300,000 to 400,000 distinct CDR3 sequences; roughly 13% were seen once. The sample taken for sequencing was blood. The receptors shown here come from a woman between 55 and 75 years old with Graves' hyperthyroidism.

This clonotype was counted between two and nine times. V usage is TRBV3-1 and J usage is TRBJ2-4, with 7 nucleotides matching TRBD2. The germline V gene encodes CDR1 LGHDT and CDR2 YNNKEL (reference sequence). The junction had 8 bases not matched to a gene; V was cut back by 0 bases and J by 3 bases. CDR3 length equals 17 residues. The CDR3 DNA reads TGTGCCAGCAGCCAAGACGGTGACCCTAGCGGCAAAAACATTCAGTACTTC. Translating it yields CASSQDGDPSGKNIQYF.

This clonotype occurred many times. The V gene is TRBV24-1, the J gene TRBJ2-3; D is perhaps TRBD2 (6 bases). V was clipped by 0 bases and J by 4 bases, with 10 bases between them. The CDR3 is 15 amino acids. Germline-derived CDR1 and CDR2 are KGHDR and SFDVKD. The DNA of the CDR3 is TGTGCCACCAGTGATTTGGGGGCGGGGTCAGATACGCAGTATTTT. Translation: CATSDLGAGSDTQYF.

In its sample, this clonotype was seen a few times. The chain recombines TRBV28 with TRBJ1-2, with 12 bases aligning to TRBD1. The CDR3 is 17 amino acids. J lost 8 bases, V lost 2 bases, and 12 bases had no gene match. CDR1 and CDR2 (germline): MDHEN, SYDVKM. In DNA, the CDR3 is TGTGCCAGCAGTTTAGGCGCATCCGGGACAGGGGGCGGGGGCTACACCTTC. This gives the protein CASSLGASGTGGGGYTF.

There are many counts of this clonotype. This chain connects TRBV2 to TRBJ2-3; 7 bases fit TRBD1. Germline values: CDR1 SNHLY, CDR2 FYNNEI. After removal of 9 bases from V and 1 base from J, the junction contained 7 bases not matched to a gene. The CDR3 has 14 amino acids. The CDR3 DNA sequence: TGTGCCAGTCAGACAGGGCAAGGCACAGATACGCAGTATTTT. Encoded protein: CASQTGQGTDTQYF.

A few counts support this clonotype. CDR3 protein: CASGQGADTQHF. The DNA of the CDR3 is TGTGCCAGCGGACAGGGCGCAGATACGCAGCATTTT. The rearrangement links TRBV5-8 to TRBJ2-3; TRBD1 aligns across 8 bases. The J call may be mistaken, given a closer DNA end match to TRBJ1-5. CDR1 and CDR2 from the germline V gene are SGHTS and YDEGEE. This CDR3 contains 12 residues.

This clonotype was detected ten times or more. This rearrangement joins TRBV3-1 to TRBJ2-5; D may correspond to TRBD1 or TRBD2 (6 bases each). Per germline, CDR1 LGHDT and CDR2 YNNKEL (reference sequence). The CDR3 has 17 residues. Trimming shortened V by 3 bases and J by 0 bases, and 17 bases separated the two germline ends. DNA of the CDR3: TGTGCCAGCAGCCAGTGGGGAGGACAGACGAACCAAGAGACCCAGTACTTC. This codes for CASSQWGGQTNQETQYF.

The table lists this clonotype with many counts. The genes are TRBV30 and TRBJ2-3; TRBD1 aligns across 8 bases. The CDR3 totals 13 residues. V gave up 5 bases and J gave up 1 base; unmatched junction bases: 2. Germline-derived CDR1 and CDR2 are GTSNPN and SVGIG (reference sequence). The CDR3 sequence: CAWEQGGTDTQYF. CDR3 DNA: TGTGCCTGGGAACAGGGGGGCACAGATACGCAGTATTTT.

This clonotype was counted at least ten times. V usage is TRBV12-3 or TRBV12-4 and J usage is TRBJ2-7; D unclear. Trimming removed 6 bases from V and 5 bases from J, with 11 bases in between. The CDR3 is 12 amino acids. The CDR3 DNA reads as TGTGCCAGCAGCCCAGGAAGTGACGAGCAGTACTTC. It translates to CASSPGSDEQYF.

This clonotype was seen ten or more times. The chain's CDR3 is CASSRNVELFF. The CDR3 bases are TGTGCCAGCTCAAGAAACGTGGAGCTGTTTTTT. This chain joins TRBV18 and TRBJ2-2; D ambiguous. The CDR3 spans 11 residues. Germline V CDR1 and CDR2: KGHSH, LQKENI. Trimming cost V 5 bases and J 10 bases, with 8 bases left between them.